Listed below are T cell receptor beta chains from one sample, sequenced in a study of Graves' ophthalmopathy and Graves' hyperthyroidism. TCRdb reanalysed the multiplex PCR reads using MiXCR and keeps one entry per CDR3 protein. The sample lists more than 300,000 distinct CDR3 sequences, about a sixth occurring once. The sequenced material came from peripheral blood. Receptors were obtained from an adult woman with stable Graves' hyperthyroidism. Each CDR3 is given with its conserved first and last residue. Each record gives: clone size, D gene, J gene, V gene, CDR3 protein, CDR3 DNA. The D gene is left open where the match is weak. For some rows the clone size is stated as once, few or many, or as a class when expanded; others skip it.

>NA|NA|TRBJ2-2|TRBV7-3
CASSLNRLAGLTGELFF
TGTGCCAGCAGCTTAAATAGGCTGGCGGGACTTACCGGGGAGCTGTTTTTT
>few|NA|TRBJ2-7|TRBV5-1
CASRYGESEQYF
TGCGCCAGCAGGTACGGGGAGAGCGAGCAGTACTTC
>few|TRBD1|TRBJ2-5|TRBV15
CATSSRDRAKGETQYF
TGTGCCACCAGCTCCCGGGACAGGGCGAAGGGAGAGACCCAGTACTTC
>many|NA|TRBJ2-5|TRBV7-9
CASSSPLEETQYF
TGTGCCAGCAGCTCACCGCTCGAAGAGACCCAGTACTTC
>many|TRBD1|TRBJ1-1|TRBV28
CASSLGRGQALSRFLFF
TGTGCCAGCAGTTTGGGTCGAGGACAGGCCCTTTCCCGATTCCTTTTCTTT
>many|NA|TRBJ1-1|TRBV12-3/TRBV12-4
CASSLGGEAFF
TGTGCCAGCAGTTTAGGGGGAGAAGCTTTCTTT
>NA|TRBD2|TRBJ2-7|TRBV7-2
CASSLARTSGSIPLEQYF
TGTGCCAGCAGCTTAGCAAGGACTAGCGGGAGTATCCCACTCGAGCAGTACTTC
>few|TRBD1|TRBJ2-5|TRBV7-9
CASSLRQGVETQYF
TGTGCCAGCAGCTTAAGACAGGGGGTGGAGACCCAGTACTTC
>NA|NA|TRBJ1-1|TRBV6-5
CASSYPQGSNTEAFF
TGTGCCAGCAGTTACCCCCAGGGTTCGAACACTGAAGCTTTCTTT
>many|TRBD2|TRBJ2-7|TRBV20-1
CSAKPGTSSYEQYF
TGCAGTGCTAAACCTGGGACTAGTTCCTACGAGCAGTACTTC
>NA|NA|TRBJ1-1|TRBV6-1
CATHNRDRNTEAFF
TGTGCCACCCATAATCGAGACAGGAACACTGAAGCTTTCTTT
>many|NA|TRBJ2-2|TRBV4-1
CASSPPGRTGELFF
TGCGCCAGCAGCCCCCCAGGGCGAACCGGGGAGCTGTTTTTT
>many|TRBD1|TRBJ1-3|TRBV12-5
CASGLVLGQGGSGNTIYF
TGTGCTAGTGGTTTGGTATTAGGACAGGGAGGCTCTGGAAACACCATATATTTT
>many|NA|TRBJ1-1|TRBV29-1
CSVDGRGNTEAFF
TGCAGCGTTGACGGACGGGGGAACACTGAAGCTTTCTTT